This paragraph covers one T cell receptor beta chain sequence. In the same sample, other DNA sequences code for this CDR3. The data belong to a study of cytomegalovirus exposure and HLA in healthy donors. As for the study in general: It was reported in a later analysis that the same platform had been used for the 110 or so validation repertoires as for the roughly 710 first-cohort repertoires.

The donors were in the roughly 120-subject validation cohort, distinct from the roughly 700-subject first cohort. Assay used: immunoSEQ multiplex PCR; TCRdb lists only in-frame clones, some missing. The table lists 120,000 or so clones, roughly 89% of them singletons. Germline values: CDR1 MDHEN, CDR2 SYDVKM. The length of the CDR3 is 11 residues. V was clipped by 2 bases and J by 6 bases, with 4 bases between them. This receptor was identified in a woman between 18 and 29 years old in good health and CMV-seronegative. The sequenced sample was PBMCs. This rearrangement joins TRBV28 to TRBJ1-1, with no clear D. The CDR3 is CASSLEAEAFF. CDR3 coding DNA: TGTGCCAGCAGTTTAGAGGCTGAAGCTTTCTTT.